This TCR beta chain was obtained from a study of breast tumors, draining lymph nodes, adjacent tissues. In germline, CDR1 is LNHNV, CDR2 YYDKDF (reference sequence). CDR3 size: 18 residues. Samples came from axillary lymph nodes draining the breast cancer. In regard to this clonotype: A read error may be the cause here, since a much bigger clone is one base away.

TCRdb re-analysed the multiplex PCR reads in MiXCR, keeping a single row per CDR3 protein. The top ten clones hold roughly 2% of a sample with around 130,000 distinct CDR3 sequences, roughly 20% of them seen once. The V call is TRBV15, the J call TRBJ2-6, with 8 bases fitting TRBD1. The sequenced sample was axillary lymph node tissue. The clonotype originates from a female donor with breast cancer. Some clones in this sample may be carry-over from other donors' samples. In DNA form, the CDR3 reads TGTGCCACCAGCGGTAGACAGGGGCTTCTCTCTGGGGCCAACGCCCTGACTTTC. Its protein is CATSGRQGLLSGANALTF.